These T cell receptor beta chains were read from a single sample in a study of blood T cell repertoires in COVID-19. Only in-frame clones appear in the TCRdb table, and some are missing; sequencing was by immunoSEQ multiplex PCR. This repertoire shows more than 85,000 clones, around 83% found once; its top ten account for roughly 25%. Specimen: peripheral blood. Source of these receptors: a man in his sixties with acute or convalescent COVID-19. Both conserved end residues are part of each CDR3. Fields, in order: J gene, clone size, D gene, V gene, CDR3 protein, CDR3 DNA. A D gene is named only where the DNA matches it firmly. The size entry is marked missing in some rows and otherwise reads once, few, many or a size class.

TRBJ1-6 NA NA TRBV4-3 CASSQDLSQVRPLHF TGCGCCAGCAGCCAAGATCTGTCTCAGGTCAGGCCCCTCCACTTT
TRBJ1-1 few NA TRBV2 CASSGEMLAFF TGTGCCAGCAGTGGAGAGATGTTAGCTTTCTTT
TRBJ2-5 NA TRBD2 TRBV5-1 CASFPLRGGGGETQYF TGCGCCAGCTTTCCCCTTCGGGGGGGCGGAGGAGAGACCCAGTACTTC
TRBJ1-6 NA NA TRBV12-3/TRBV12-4 CASGRGNSPLHF TGTGCCAGCGGCAGGGGTAATTCACCCCTCCACTTT
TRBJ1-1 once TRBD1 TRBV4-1 CASSPRTGDQGFF TGCGCCAGCAGCCCTAGGACAGGGGATCAAGGCTTCTTT
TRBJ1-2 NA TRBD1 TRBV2 CASRATGGNYGYTF TGTGCCAGCAGGGCAACAGGGGGCAACTATGGCTACACCTTC
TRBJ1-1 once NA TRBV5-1 CASSAQGTMNTEAFF TGCGCCAGCAGCGCGCAGGGGACCATGAACACTGAAGCTTTCTTT
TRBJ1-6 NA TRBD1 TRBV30 CASTGEYNSPLHF TGTGCCTCGACAGGGGAGTATAATTCACCCCTCCACTTT
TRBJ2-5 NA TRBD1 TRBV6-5 CASTRTGGAGETQYF TGTGCCAGCACCCGAACAGGGGGCGCCGGGGAGACCCAGTACTTC
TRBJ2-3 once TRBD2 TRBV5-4 CASSSTSGVTDTQYF TGTGCCAGCAGCTCGACTAGCGGGGTCACAGATACGCAGTATTTT
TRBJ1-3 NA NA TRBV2 CASSERGFSGNTIYF TGTGCCAGCAGTGAACGGGGTTTCTCTGGAAACACCATATATTTT
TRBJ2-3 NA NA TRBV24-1 CATSDFANTGRDTQYF TGTGCCACCAGTGATTTTGCGAATACTGGCAGGGATACGCAGTATTTT
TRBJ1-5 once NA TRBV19 CASSIVLRGNQPQHF TGTGCCAGTAGTATAGTACTTCGTGGCAATCAGCCCCAGCATTTT
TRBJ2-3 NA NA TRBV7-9 CASSAGQNTDTQYF TGTGCCAGCAGCGCGGGACAGAACACAGATACGCAGTATTTT
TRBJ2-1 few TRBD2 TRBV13 CASSFVFGLAGGSSYNEQFF TGTGCCAGCAGCTTTGTTTTTGGGCTAGCGGGGGGCAGTTCCTACAATGAGCAGTTCTTC
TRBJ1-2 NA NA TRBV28 CASRPRGAFSYGYTF TGTGCCAGCAGACCACGGGGGGCCTTTAGCTATGGCTACACCTTC